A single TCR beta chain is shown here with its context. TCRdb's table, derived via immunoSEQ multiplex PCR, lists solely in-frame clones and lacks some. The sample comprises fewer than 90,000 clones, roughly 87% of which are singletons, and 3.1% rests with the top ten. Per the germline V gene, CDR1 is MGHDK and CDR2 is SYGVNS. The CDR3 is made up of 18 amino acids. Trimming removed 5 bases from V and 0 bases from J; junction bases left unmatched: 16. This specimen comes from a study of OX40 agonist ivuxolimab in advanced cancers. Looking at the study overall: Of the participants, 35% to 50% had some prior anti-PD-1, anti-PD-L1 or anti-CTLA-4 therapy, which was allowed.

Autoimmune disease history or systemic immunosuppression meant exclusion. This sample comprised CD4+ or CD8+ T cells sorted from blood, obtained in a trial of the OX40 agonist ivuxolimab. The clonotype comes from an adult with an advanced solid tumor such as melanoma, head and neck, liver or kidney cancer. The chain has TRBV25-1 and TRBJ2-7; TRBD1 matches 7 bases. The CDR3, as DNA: TGTGCCAGCAGTCCCTTTGTGTCGGACAGGCGGAGCTCCTACGAGCAGTACTTC. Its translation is CASSPFVSDRRSSYEQYF.